The clone carrying this TCR beta chain appeared many times. These data belong to a study of T cells in Graves' hyperthyroidism and ophthalmopathy. The CDR3 totals 15 residues. Deletions cut 5 bases from V and 2 bases from J, with 16 bases between. CDR1 is SGHTA, CDR2 FQGNSA, per germline. RNA transcripts yielded amplified TCR beta CDR3 regions. First-round RT-PCR targeting the TCR CDR3 was performed with the HTBI primer set. TCRdb fed the multiplex PCR reads into MiXCR, producing one record per CDR3 protein. The repertoire holds about 420,000 distinct CDR3 sequences, with roughly 13% as singletons. The clonotype originates from a woman in her late teens or twenties with Graves' hyperthyroidism. Sequencing was done on a sample of blood. The chain uses TRBV7-2 and TRBJ2-7; D is ambiguous. This CDR3 reads CASSVNRAGTYEQYF. The CDR3 nucleotides are TGTGCCAGCAGCGTAAATAGAGCCGGTACCTACGAGCAGTACTTC.